This paragraph covers one TCR beta chain sequence. Antigen: not known. The data were produced by immunoSEQ multiplex PCR, yet TCRdb's version contains in-frame clones alone and is incomplete. The sample has 150,000 to 200,000 clones; roughly 85% are singletons. Germline CDR1 and CDR2: SEHNR and FQNEAQ (reference sequence). The CDR3 spans 13 residues. Between the trimmed V and J ends, which lost 5 bases and 0 bases, there was a span of 7 bases. These data belong to a study of cytomegalovirus exposure and HLA in healthy donors. Whole-study findings and limits: Reports described diagnosis of cytomegalovirus status by the classifier as highly specific and sensitive. The study listed approximately 170 cytomegalovirus-associated TCR beta chains. Among TCR sequences, most were rare, though some public TCRs appeared in many donors.

The J gene is TRBJ1-1, the V gene TRBV7-9; D is uncertain. This sequence originates from a young man in good health and CMV-seropositive. Sequenced input: PBMCs. The chain's CDR3 is CASSPGMNTEAFF. CDR3 in DNA: TGTGCCAGCAGCCCCGGGATGAACACTGAAGCTTTCTTT.